This TCR beta chain emerged from a study of T cells in Graves' hyperthyroidism and ophthalmopathy. A Clinical Activity Score of at least 3, a NOSPECS grade of at least 4 and a duration under 3 months were recorded in the ophthalmopathy patients. Diagnostic decisions used clinical symptoms, serum thyroxine and TRAb, thyroid ultrasound and orbital computed tomography. RNA transcripts provided the source from which TCR beta CDR3 regions were amplified. Primed by the HTBI set, a first-round RT-PCR was run on the TCR CDR3. TCRdb re-analysed the multiplex PCR reads in MiXCR, keeping a single row per CDR3 protein. The sample lists some 300,000 distinct CDR3 sequences; roughly a fifth were seen once. The CDR3 consists of 15 residues. Germline CDR1 reads MNHNS; CDR2 reads SASEGT. Trimming left V 6 bases short and J 6 bases short, with 17 bases between. This clonotype has more than one count but fewer than ten.

The chain uses TRBV6-1 and TRBJ2-2; tentative D call: TRBD2 (6 bases). This TCR was sampled from a man aged 50 to 60 with Graves' ophthalmopathy. Material: blood. For the CDR3, the DNA is TGTGCCAGCAGAGAACTAGCAGGAAGCTCCGGGGAGCTGTTTTTT. Residues: CASRELAGSSGELFF.